Listed below are T cell receptor beta chains from one sample, sequenced in a study of cytomegalovirus exposure and HLA in healthy donors. Assay used: immunoSEQ multiplex PCR; TCRdb lists only in-frame clones, some missing. The sample shows roughly 120,000 clones, around three quarters of them seen only once. The sequenced material came from PBMCs. These TCRs come from a woman aged 25 to 39 in good health and CMV-seronegative. The CDR3 runs from the conserved cysteine through the conserved F or W. A D gene is named only where the DNA matches it firmly. The size of a clone is reported for some rows only, either as once, few or many, or as a class for expanded clones.

CDR3 DNA: TGTGCCAGCAGCGCCTCCGGGGCGGGACAGCTCTATGGCTACACCTTC
CDR3 protein: CASSASGAGQLYGYTF
V gene: TRBV9
J gene: TRBJ1-2
clone size: NA
D gene: TRBD1

CDR3 DNA: TGTGCCAGCAGCTCCGGACAGGGAAGCGAGCAGTACTTC
CDR3 protein: CASSSGQGSEQYF
V gene: TRBV7-9
J gene: TRBJ2-7
clone size: NA
D gene: TRBD1

CDR3 DNA: TGTGCCAGCAGTTACTCGAGTCAACAGGCCTCTGGGGCCAACGTCCTGACTTTC
CDR3 protein: CASSYSSQQASGANVLTF
V gene: TRBV6-7
J gene: TRBJ2-6
clone size: NA
D gene: NA

CDR3 DNA: TGCGCCAGCAGCCCCCGGGACAGGGGAGAGACCCAGTACTTC
CDR3 protein: CASSPRDRGETQYF
V gene: TRBV5-1
J gene: TRBJ2-5
clone size: NA
D gene: TRBD1

CDR3 DNA: TGTGCCAGCAGTGAAGCTTCGGTCCTGAGCAATCAGCCCCAGCATTTT
CDR3 protein: CASSEASVLSNQPQHF
V gene: TRBV6-1
J gene: TRBJ1-5
clone size: NA
D gene: NA

CDR3 DNA: TGTGCAATCCCCAAGCGCGTCCACGAGCAGTACTTC
CDR3 protein: CAIPKRVHEQYF
V gene: TRBV12-2
J gene: TRBJ2-7
clone size: NA
D gene: NA

CDR3 DNA: TGTGCCAGCAGTTATGGGAGCCTTAACTATGGCTACACCTTC
CDR3 protein: CASSYGSLNYGYTF
V gene: TRBV6-5
J gene: TRBJ1-2
clone size: NA
D gene: NA

CDR3 DNA: TGCGCCAGCAGCCAAGAGACCCTAGTGGCGTATACGCAGTATTTT
CDR3 protein: CASSQETLVAYTQYF
V gene: TRBV4-3
J gene: TRBJ2-3
clone size: NA
D gene: NA

CDR3 DNA: TGTGCCAGCAGTTACTCGGGGGGAAGAGAGACCCAGTACTTC
CDR3 protein: CASSYSGGRETQYF
V gene: TRBV6-5
J gene: TRBJ2-5
clone size: NA
D gene: NA

CDR3 DNA: TGTGCCAGCAGTTGGGACAAGGGTCAGCCCCAGCATTTT
CDR3 protein: CASSWDKGQPQHF
V gene: TRBV27
J gene: TRBJ1-5
clone size: NA
D gene: NA

CDR3 DNA: TGTGCCAGCAGTCCCCCCCGGCAGGGCGGTGAAAAACTGTTTTTT
CDR3 protein: CASSPPRQGGEKLFF
V gene: TRBV28
J gene: TRBJ1-4
clone size: NA
D gene: NA

CDR3 DNA: TGTGCCATCAGTGCTAAACCGGGACAGGGGTATGGCTACACCTTC
CDR3 protein: CAISAKPGQGYGYTF
V gene: TRBV10-3
J gene: TRBJ1-2
clone size: NA
D gene: TRBD1

CDR3 DNA: TGTGCCAGCACCGAGACGGAGAACTATGGCTACACCTTC
CDR3 protein: CASTETENYGYTF
V gene: TRBV25-1
J gene: TRBJ1-2
clone size: NA
D gene: NA

CDR3 DNA: TGTGCCAGCAGACCTCGGGACAGGGGGGAAGCTTTCTTT
CDR3 protein: CASRPRDRGEAFF
V gene: TRBV7-9
J gene: TRBJ1-1
clone size: NA
D gene: TRBD1

CDR3 DNA: TGTGCCAGTAGTAGGGGGGTCCCCTACGAGCAGTACTTC
CDR3 protein: CASSRGVPYEQYF
V gene: TRBV19
J gene: TRBJ2-7
clone size: few
D gene: NA

CDR3 DNA: TGCCTTATTTCTGGAAACACCATATATTTT
CDR3 protein: CLISGNTIYF
V gene: TRBV29-1
J gene: TRBJ1-3
clone size: NA
D gene: NA

CDR3 DNA: TGTGCCAGCAGCCGGCGGGTTGGGGTAATCACTGAAGCTTTCTTT
CDR3 protein: CASSRRVGVITEAFF
V gene: TRBV11-2
J gene: TRBJ1-1
clone size: NA
D gene: NA

CDR3 DNA: TGTGCAAGTCGCCCCGGACAGACTCAAGAGACCCAGTACTTC
CDR3 protein: CASRPGQTQETQYF
V gene: TRBV12-2
J gene: TRBJ2-5
clone size: NA
D gene: NA

CDR3 DNA: TGCGCCAGCAGCTTGGGACAGGGGGTCCAGCCCCAGCATTTT
CDR3 protein: CASSLGQGVQPQHF
V gene: TRBV5-1
J gene: TRBJ1-5
clone size: few
D gene: TRBD1

CDR3 DNA: TGTGCCAGCAGCTTAGCTTCCGCAGCCTACAATGAGCAGTTCTTC
CDR3 protein: CASSLASAAYNEQFF
V gene: TRBV7-2
J gene: TRBJ2-1
clone size: NA
D gene: NA

CDR3 DNA: TGTGCCAGCAGCTTTGCGGGAGGCCCTGCCGAGCAGTACTTC
CDR3 protein: CASSFAGGPAEQYF
V gene: TRBV5-6
J gene: TRBJ2-7
clone size: NA
D gene: TRBD2

CDR3 DNA: TGTGCCAGCAGTCCGAATCTAAGAACCGGGGAGACCCAGTACTTC
CDR3 protein: CASSPNLRTGETQYF
V gene: TRBV28
J gene: TRBJ2-5
clone size: NA
D gene: NA

CDR3 DNA: TGCAGCGTTGATAGTGGCTACGAGCAGTACTTC
CDR3 protein: CSVDSGYEQYF
V gene: TRBV29-1
J gene: TRBJ2-7
clone size: NA
D gene: NA

CDR3 DNA: TGCGCCAGCAGCCCGGGGACAGGGTTCAACGAGCAGTACTTC
CDR3 protein: CASSPGTGFNEQYF
V gene: TRBV5-1
J gene: TRBJ2-7
clone size: NA
D gene: TRBD1

CDR3 DNA: TGTGCCAGCAACCCGGTCACCGGGGAGCTGTTTTTT
CDR3 protein: CASNPVTGELFF
V gene: TRBV28
J gene: TRBJ2-2
clone size: NA
D gene: NA

CDR3 DNA: TGTGCCAGCAGCCAACTAGGACAGGGGGCCTCCTACGAGCAGTACTTC
CDR3 protein: CASSQLGQGASYEQYF
V gene: TRBV14
J gene: TRBJ2-7
clone size: NA
D gene: TRBD1

CDR3 DNA: TGTGCCAGCAGCGGTCGGGACAGGGGGCCGGGAGTGACCCAGTACTTC
CDR3 protein: CASSGRDRGPGVTQYF
V gene: TRBV7-8
J gene: TRBJ2-5
clone size: few
D gene: TRBD1

CDR3 DNA: TGTGCCAGCAGTTCCCCGAGCTCCTATAATTCACCCCTCCACTTT
CDR3 protein: CASSSPSSYNSPLHF
V gene: TRBV28
J gene: TRBJ1-6
clone size: NA
D gene: NA

CDR3 DNA: TGTGCCAGCAGCCTACACCTAACGGGGGTATACGAGCAGTACTTC
CDR3 protein: CASSLHLTGVYEQYF
V gene: TRBV28
J gene: TRBJ2-7
clone size: NA
D gene: NA

CDR3 DNA: TGTGCCAGCAGCCAAAGACAGGGCAATGGTGGGGGCTACACCTTC
CDR3 protein: CASSQRQGNGGGYTF
V gene: TRBV13
J gene: TRBJ1-2
clone size: NA
D gene: TRBD1

CDR3 DNA: TGTGCCACCAGCAGACAGACAGGGGTCGAGCAGTACTTC
CDR3 protein: CATSRQTGVEQYF
V gene: TRBV15
J gene: TRBJ2-7
clone size: few
D gene: TRBD1

CDR3 DNA: TGTGCCAGCAGACAGGGCGGTCAGCCCCAGCATTTT
CDR3 protein: CASRQGGQPQHF
V gene: TRBV27
J gene: TRBJ1-5
clone size: few
D gene: NA

CDR3 DNA: TGTGCCAGCAGTGGTCCCGCGGGGGGCTCCTACGAGCAGTACTTC
CDR3 protein: CASSGPAGGSYEQYF
V gene: TRBV2
J gene: TRBJ2-7
clone size: NA
D gene: TRBD2

CDR3 DNA: TGTGCCAGCAGTCCGCGTGGGGACTGGTTCTACGAGCAGTACTTC
CDR3 protein: CASSPRGDWFYEQYF
V gene: TRBV28
J gene: TRBJ2-7
clone size: NA
D gene: NA

CDR3 DNA: TGCGCCAGCAGTTTCCCAGGGGGCAACTACGAGCAGTACTTC
CDR3 protein: CASSFPGGNYEQYF
V gene: TRBV10-2
J gene: TRBJ2-7
clone size: once
D gene: TRBD1

CDR3 DNA: TGTGCCATCAAGCGGGACACAGAGACCCAGTACTTC
CDR3 protein: CAIKRDTETQYF
V gene: TRBV10-3
J gene: TRBJ2-5
clone size: NA
D gene: NA

CDR3 DNA: TGTGCCAGCAGGGACTCGGGACACCAGGCAGTACTGTTTTTT
CDR3 protein: CASRDSGHQAVLFF
V gene: TRBV2
J gene: TRBJ1-4
clone size: NA
D gene: NA